The entry that follows covers one T cell receptor beta chain sequence. Its antigen is still unknown. The sample is drawn from a study of T cell clonotyping in hematopoietic cell transplantation. Findings and limits, study-wide: Recipient TCR diversity dropped after transplant; expanded clonotypes rose from day 30 to 180.

V shed 3 bases and J 5 bases; nucleotides not matched to a gene: 11. Per the germline V gene, CDR1 is LGHNA and CDR2 is YNFKEQ. CDR3 length: 16 residues. Some clones are missing from TCRdb's copy, which holds only in-frame ones; the method was immunoSEQ multiplex PCR. The sample consists of about 9,000 clones, roughly 87% of them appearing once. Time point specified: recipient sample about 28 days before transplant, after cytoreduction. Recipient blood drawn about 28 days pretransplant and days 30, 100, 180 after. This sample comprised peripheral blood mononuclear cells, obtained before stem cell transplant. The TCR sequence derives from a woman in her fifties or sixties with acute myeloid leukemia. Some clones in this sample may be carry-over from other donors' samples. The rearrangement joins TRBV4-2 to TRBJ2-7, with TRBD1 identical over 9 bases. The CDR3 loop is CASSQVWDRESHEQYF. The CDR3 DNA is TGTGCCAGCAGCCAGGTCTGGGACAGGGAGTCCCACGAGCAGTACTTC.